One sample yielded the 19 T cell receptor beta chains listed below, sequenced in a study of T cells after yellow fever vaccination. TCRdb reprocessed the 5' RACE reads via MiXCR and lists one record per CDR3 protein. The sample has some 250,000 distinct CDR3 sequences; 6.9% are singletons. This material consisted of CD4+ T cells sorted from PBMCs, taken 15 days after the yellow fever booster vaccination. The receptor source for this set is a young man who received the YFV17D yellow fever vaccine.

This clonotype has a count of ten or more. The V and J genes are TRBV27 and TRBJ2-3, with D unresolved. Trimming removed 6 bases at V and 1 base at J, with 8 bases between. The CDR3 sequence is 13 residues long. Germline V gene lookup returns CDR1 MNHEY and CDR2 SMNVEV (reference sequence). CDR3 nucleotides: TGTGCCAGCAGCATTTGGGGCACAGATACGCAGTATTTT. This codes for CASSIWGTDTQYF.

In the case of this clonotype: No conserved phenylalanine or tryptophan ends this CDR3, so it is likely a read error. This sequence joins TRBV7-9 and TRBJ2-7, with TRBD2 matching over 11 bases. V lost 0 bases to trimming and J lost 4 bases; unmatched junction nucleotides: 8. Germline assignment: CDR1 SEHNR and CDR2 FQNEAQ (reference sequence). The CDR3 extends over 17 amino acids. CDR3 residues: CASSLAGYTSGRYEQYC. DNA for the CDR3: TGTGCCAGCAGCTTAGCAGGCTATACTAGCGGGAGATACGAGCAGTACTGC.

Ten or more counts support this clonotype. The chain combines TRBV5-4 with TRBJ2-3; D is undetermined. Trimming took off 8 bases at V and 1 base at J, with 8 bases between the two ends. Per the germline V gene, CDR1 is SGHNT and CDR2 is YYREEE (reference sequence). This CDR3 region has 12 residues. CDR3 amino acids: CASSGGTDTQYF. DNA of the CDR3: TGTGCCAGTTCGGGTGGCACAGATACGCAGTATTTT.

As DNA, the CDR3 is TGCAGTGCTAGGTGGAGGCAGAAACTCCAGGGACTTCCTTCCAGGGGCGAGCAGTACTTC. It specifies CSARWRQKLQGLPSRGEQYF. The chain employs TRBV20-1 and TRBJ2-7; perhaps D is TRBD1 or TRBD2 (6 bases each). The CDR3 is 20 residues long. The ends were cut back, 3 bases at V and 6 bases at J, with 36 bases in the middle. Germline lookup yields CDR1 DFQATT and CDR2 SNEGSKA (reference sequence).

This clonotype was observed a few times. The chain employs TRBV9 and TRBJ2-1; tentative D call: TRBD2 (6 bases). V was shortened by 3 bases and J by 4 bases, with 17 bases between the two germline ends. The CDR3 sequence is 16 residues long. Germline V gene lookup returns CDR1 SGDLS and CDR2 YYNGEE. DNA of the CDR3: TGTGCCAGCAGCGAGAGTCCTCGGGGGTTATACAATGAGCAGTTCTTC. It yields the protein CASSESPRGLYNEQFF.

CDR3 amino acids: CSVENPGVGYTF. In nucleotides, the CDR3 is TGCAGCGTTGAAAACCCGGGGGTCGGCTACACCTTC. The chain couples TRBV29-1 to TRBJ1-2; TRBD1 is a possible D gene (5 bases). Germline lookup yields CDR1 SQVTM and CDR2 ANQGSEA. The CDR3 runs to 12 residues. With 2 bases removed from V and 8 bases from J, the gap between germline ends came to 12 bases.

This clonotype showed up just a few times. CDR3 DNA sequence: TGTGCCAGCAGCTGGTTCGGGCAGGGCTCAAATGAGCAGTTCTTC. This codes for CASSWFGQGSNEQFF. The chain has TRBV7-9 and TRBJ2-1, with a tentative D call TRBD1 (5 bases). V was clipped by 4 bases and J by 7 bases, with 17 bases between them. The V gene's germline CDR1 is SEHNR and CDR2 FQNEAQ (reference sequence). This CDR3 contains 15 residues. Full variable domain (remainder filled in from reference TRBV7-9 and TRBJ2-1): DTGVSQNPRHKITKRGQNVTFRCDPISEHNRLYWYRQTLGQGPEFLTYFQNEAQLEKSRLLSDRFSAERPKGSFSTLEIQRTEQGDSAMYLCASSWFGQGSNEQFFGPGTRLTVL.

This clonotype was recorded many times. The rearrangement joins TRBV10-3 to TRBJ2-1; D gene uncertain. The CDR3 covers 15 residues. Trimming pared 6 bases from V and 5 bases from J, leaving 17 bases between. CDR1 ENHRY and CDR2 SYGVKD come from the germline V gene. Here the CDR3 reads CAIRETPSGNNEQFF. Here the CDR3 DNA reads TGTGCCATCAGAGAAACCCCCTCCGGCAACAATGAGCAGTTCTTC.

This clonotype was detected only a few times. The CDR3 region is CASSFRPSTDTQYF. As DNA, the CDR3 is TGTGCCAGCAGCTTCCGACCGAGCACAGATACGCAGTATTTT. This chain joins TRBV7-2 and TRBJ2-3; unclear D gene. The CDR3 sequence is 14 residues long. Germline V CDR1 and CDR2: SGHTA, FQGNSA. V was cut by 3 bases and J by 0 bases, with 7 bases left in between.

This chain connects TRBV6-4 to TRBJ2-7; TRBD2 might be the D (5 bases). V lost 6 bases and J lost 6, with 24 bases in between. CDR1 is MRHNA and CDR2 is SNTAGT in the germline V gene. The CDR3 sequence is 16 residues long. The CDR3 here is CASRERPGVALAEQYF. In DNA form, the CDR3 reads TGTGCCAGCAGAGAGCGGCCCGGGGTGGCATTGGCCGAGCAGTACTTC.

This clonotype has ten or more counts. Here the CDR3 reads CASSEPLGYYEQFF. The CDR3, as DNA: TGTGCCAGCAGTGAACCGTTGGGGTACTATGAGCAGTTCTTC. The J gene is TRBJ2-1, the V gene TRBV25-1; no reliable D call. The CDR3 contains 14 residues. CDR1 is MGHDK and CDR2 is SYGVNS in the germline V gene. The V gene lost 2 bases and the J gene lost 8 bases, with 13 bases spanning the gap.

A few counts support this clonotype. This chain's CDR3 is CSATSPGKSSYEQYF. Written as DNA, the CDR3 is TGCAGTGCCACTTCCCCAGGGAAGAGCTCCTACGAGCAGTACTTC. V and J are TRBV20-1 and TRBJ2-7, with D perhaps matching TRBD1 (5 bases). The CDR3 spans 15 residues. Germline-derived CDR1 and CDR2 are DFQATT and SNEGSKA (reference sequence). V lost 6 bases to trimming and J lost 0 bases, with 18 bases between them.

This clonotype was picked up a small number of times. The chain employs TRBV4-3 and TRBJ1-3; no reliable D call. This CDR3 comprises 15 residues. V lost 0 bases, J lost 3 bases, and 9 bases lay in between. Germline loops: CDR1 LGHNA, CDR2 YSLEER. The CDR3 sequence is CASSQDSTYGNTIYF. In DNA form, the CDR3 reads TGCGCCAGCAGCCAAGATAGCACATATGGAAACACCATATATTTT.

The V gene is TRBV7-2, the J gene TRBJ2-1; 13 bases match TRBD2. V trimming: 4 bases; J trimming: 9 bases; junction bases outside the gene matches: 9. The germline gives CDR1 SGHTA, CDR2 FQGNSA. The CDR3 consists of 16 residues. CDR3 bases: TGTGCCAGCAGCTGGAGGACTAGCGGGAGTTCTCTTGAGCAGTTCTTC. It specifies CASSWRTSGSSLEQFF.

This chain joins TRBV24-1 and TRBJ2-1, with D perhaps TRBD2 (6 bases). Trimming pared 1 base from V and 7 bases from J, leaving 16 bases between. This CDR3 has 16 residues. Germline CDR1 is KGHDR and CDR2 is SFDVKD. CDR3 nucleotide sequence: TGTGCCACCAGTGATTTTGGCGGGAACGTAGGGAATGAGCAGTTCTTC. It encodes CATSDFGGNVGNEQFF.

The sample holds a few counts of this clonotype. The genes are TRBV29-1 and TRBJ2-7; perhaps TRBD1 as D (5 bases). CDR3 length: 12 residues. V was shortened by 4 bases and J by 3 bases, with 10 bases between the two germline ends. From germline, CDR1 is SQVTM and CDR2 ANQGSEA. The CDR3 nucleotides are TGCAGCGTTGGTGACAGATACTACGAGCAGTACTTC. Residues: CSVGDRYYEQYF.

The chain joins TRBV28 to TRBJ2-2, with D possibly TRBD1 on 5 matching bases. This CDR3 is 13 amino acids long. Trimming shortened V by 7 bases and J by 6 bases, and 12 bases separated the two germline ends. Germline V gene lookup returns CDR1 MDHEN and CDR2 SYDVKM. DNA for the CDR3: TGTGCCAGCACCAACAGGCTCCCCGGGGAGCTGTTTTTT. Translation: CASTNRLPGELFF.

This clonotype was seen only a few times. The chain employs TRBV23-1 and TRBJ2-7, with 8 bases fitting TRBD2. TRBV23-1 qualifies as an ORF whose function is uncertain. Germline trimming cut 2 bases from V and 9 bases from J; bases unmatched to any gene: 9. The CDR3 spans 14 residues. The chain's CDR3 is CASSQELAVFGQYF. The CDR3, as DNA: TGCGCCAGCAGTCAAGAACTAGCGGTGTTCGGGCAGTACTTC.

The V call is TRBV20-1, the J call TRBJ2-3, with TRBD2 identical over 14 bases. CDR1 is DFQATT, CDR2 SNEGSKA, per germline (reference sequence). This CDR3 has 18 residues. The V gene end was trimmed by 1 base and the J gene end by 0 bases; junction bases not matched to a gene: 6. The CDR3 region has the DNA TGCAGTGCTAGAGCCGGACTAGCGGGAGGCAGTAGCACAGATACGCAGTATTTT. The encoded protein is CSARAGLAGGSSTDTQYF.